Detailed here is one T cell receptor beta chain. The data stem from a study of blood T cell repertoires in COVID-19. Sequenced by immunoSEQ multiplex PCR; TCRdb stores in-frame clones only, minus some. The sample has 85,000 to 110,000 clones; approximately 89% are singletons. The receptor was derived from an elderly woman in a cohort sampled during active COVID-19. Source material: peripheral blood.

Written as DNA, the CDR3 is TGTGCCAGCAGCTTGGGTCCGGGACTAGGTAACAATGAGCAGTTCTTC. It specifies CASSLGPGLGNNEQFF. The V and J genes are TRBV5-8 and TRBJ2-1; TRBD2 matches 8 bases. From germline, CDR1 is SGHTS and CDR2 YDEGEE. Trimming removed 0 bases from V and 5 bases from J; junction bases left unmatched: 7. The CDR3 runs to 16 residues. The entire variable domain, with the rest obtained from reference TRBV5-8 and TRBJ2-1, is as follows: EAGVTQSPTHLIKTRGQQATLRCSPISGHTSVYWYQQALGLGLQFLLWYDEGEERNRGNFPPRFSGRQFPNYSSELNVNALELEDSALYLCASSLGPGLGNNEQFFGPGTRLTVL.